The present TCR beta chain was sequenced within a study of circulating CD8 cells and anti-PD-1 response in melanoma (dated by TCRdb to 2018 to 2020). Regarding the research as a whole: Nivolumab was administered to patients intravenously at 3 mg/kg every 2 weeks. Of the 13 patients in the melanoma cohort, anti-PD-1 was received as first-line therapy by seven patients, and prior targeted therapy or immunotherapy had been received by six patients. Patients with complete or partial responses were counted as responders, while patients with stable or progressive disease (RECIST v1.1) were counted as non-responders. The TCR repertoire analysis included around eleven melanoma patients, of whom 7 were non-responders and 4 were responders. In on-treatment samples, a biotinylated anti-human IgG4 antibody was used to detect PD-1.

A BD FACSAria II cell sorter was used to sort four subsets, defined by PD-1 and/or TIGIT, from live CD3+CD8+TCRalphabeta+ cells. To characterize how relevant each subset is to anti-PD-1 therapy response, circulating CD8 T cells were sorted into four subsets based on PD-1 and TIGIT expression. Both TCR alpha and TCR beta chains were sequenced from each sorted CD8 T-cell subset. Peripheral blood was drawn before the first anti-PD-1 injection and after two and four injections. PBMCs were immediately isolated by Ficoll gradient centrifugation. Until use, PBMCs were stored frozen in liquid nitrogen in RPMI containing about 21% FCS and about 10% DMSO. After thawing, PBMCs were stained with a viability dye and with antibodies against CD3, CD8alpha, TCRalphabeta, PD-1 and TIGIT. Total RNA was extracted with the RNeasy Kit, and every sample reached a RIN above 7. The CDR3, cysteine through phenylalanine, is 14 amino acids long. Only the CDR3 part of the read is kept: 42 bases, read in frame from the first base. Based on the germline V gene, the CDR1 and CDR2 sequences are MGHRA and YSYEKL. Trimming leaves V shorter by 4 bases and J shorter by 6 bases, with the junction holding 8 bases beyond the gene matches.

This sample was sequenced with a NextSeq 500. Starting from approximately 15 ng of total RNA, TCR libraries were made with the QIAseq Immune Repertoire RNA Library Kit, Human TCR Panel. TCR libraries were sequenced on an Illumina NextSeq with a Mid Output V2 kit, and asymmetric 261x41 paired-end reads were used. Every TCR library was diluted to roughly 4 nM, then pooled, denatured and loaded at 0.85 to 1 pM. The paper's processing steps were these. TCR FASTQ files were processed in the QIAGEN GeneGlobe Data Analysis Center, and downstream analysis was performed in R 3.5.2. Clonality was computed as one minus Shannon entropy normalized by the log of the number of unique productive sequences. Fisher exact tests at 5% FDR, run separately within each subset, picked out TRA or TRB clonotypes whose abundance differed between baseline and M1. Clonotypes with differential abundance were classified as emerging, expanding, contracting or non-expanding/contracting. Repertoire overlap between patients was measured with Morisita's overlap index. The raw public data were reprocessed by TCRdb itself: fastp quality trimming at Q25, MiXCR clonotype calling, in-frame beta chains only. CDR3 protein duplicates are merged, each entry listing the most common genes and DNA. The V and J calls here are based on TCRdb, not the publication. In all, the sample holds roughly 320 distinct CDR3 sequences, and approximately 12% of those were seen once. The biggest ten clones account for less than 20% of the sample.

Turning to this clonotype: The antigen it recognizes is unknown. Per-base qualities were not stored, and no clone one base away is much larger.

General study outcomes and caveats: Repertoires were found to be largely private between subsets, with under 7.5% of TRB clonotypes shared at M1, and the highest sharing was observed between DPOS and TIGIT. Experiments were generally performed without replicates because of limited material. Tumor material was not accessible, so tumor reactivity was assessed by peptide assays on expanded sorted subsets instead. The highest diversity was observed in the DNEG repertoire, similar and higher clonality was shown by the PD-1 and DPOS repertoires, and the lowest diversity was found in the TIGIT repertoires. Only baseline and M1 samples from a small cohort with few responders were used in the published TCR repertoire comparisons. The authors pointed out that the cohort included both treatment-naive and previously treated patients, and that this mix could influence the results.

This specimen consisted of CD8+ T cells from PBMCs, obtained at baseline or after one month of anti-PD-1 therapy (not recorded which). This chain is built from TRBV4-1 and TRBJ2-7, with 8 bases matching TRBD1. This sequence was found in a human donor with melanoma. The CDR3: CASSPTGTGSEQYF. The sequenced DNA is TGCGCCAGCAGCCCCACCGGGACAGGTAGCGAGCAGTACTTC.